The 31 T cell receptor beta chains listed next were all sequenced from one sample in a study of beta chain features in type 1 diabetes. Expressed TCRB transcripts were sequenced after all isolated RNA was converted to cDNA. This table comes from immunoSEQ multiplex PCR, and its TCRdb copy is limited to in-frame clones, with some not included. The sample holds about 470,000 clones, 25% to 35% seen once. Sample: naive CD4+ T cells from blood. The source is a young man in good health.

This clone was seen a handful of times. This chain's CDR3 is CAWTQGLTTGELFF. The CDR3 DNA reads as TGTGCCTGGACGCAGGGCTTAACCACCGGGGAGCTGTTTTTT. The chain is built from TRBV30 and TRBJ2-2; D is possibly TRBD1 (5 bases). The germline V gene encodes CDR1 GTSNPN and CDR2 SVGIG (reference sequence). V gave up 4 bases and J gave up 4 bases, with 13 bases separating them. This CDR3 spans 14 amino acids.

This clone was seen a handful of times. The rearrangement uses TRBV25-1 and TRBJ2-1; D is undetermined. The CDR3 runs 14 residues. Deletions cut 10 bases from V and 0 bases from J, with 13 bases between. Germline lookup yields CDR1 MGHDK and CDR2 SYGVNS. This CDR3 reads CATIFPSSYNEQFF. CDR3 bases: TGTGCCACCATTTTCCCAAGCTCCTACAATGAGCAGTTCTTC.

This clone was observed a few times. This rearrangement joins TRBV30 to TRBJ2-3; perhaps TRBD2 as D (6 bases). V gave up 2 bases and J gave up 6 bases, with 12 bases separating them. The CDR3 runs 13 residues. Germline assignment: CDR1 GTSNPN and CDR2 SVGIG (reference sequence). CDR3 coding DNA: TGTGCCTGGAGTCCGACTAGACGGGATACGCAGTATTTT. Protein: CAWSPTRRDTQYF. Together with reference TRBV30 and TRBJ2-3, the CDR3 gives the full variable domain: SQTIHQWPATLVQPVGSPLSLECTVEGTSNPNLYWYRQAAGRGLQLLFYSVGIGQISSEVPQNLSASRPQDRQFILSSKKLLLSDSGFYLCAWSPTRRDTQYFGPGTRLTVL.

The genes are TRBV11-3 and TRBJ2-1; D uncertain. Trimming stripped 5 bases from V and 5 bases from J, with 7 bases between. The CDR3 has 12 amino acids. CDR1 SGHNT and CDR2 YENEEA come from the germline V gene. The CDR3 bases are TGTGCCAGCAGCCAGCACGACAATGAGCAGTTCTTC. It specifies CASSQHDNEQFF.

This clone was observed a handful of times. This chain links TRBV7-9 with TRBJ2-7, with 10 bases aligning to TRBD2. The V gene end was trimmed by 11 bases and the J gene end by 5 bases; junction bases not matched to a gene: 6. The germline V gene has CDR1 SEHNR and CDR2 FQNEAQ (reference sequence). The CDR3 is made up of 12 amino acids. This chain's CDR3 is CALAGVSNEQYF. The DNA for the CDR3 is TGTGCCCTAGCGGGAGTTTCGAACGAGCAGTACTTC.

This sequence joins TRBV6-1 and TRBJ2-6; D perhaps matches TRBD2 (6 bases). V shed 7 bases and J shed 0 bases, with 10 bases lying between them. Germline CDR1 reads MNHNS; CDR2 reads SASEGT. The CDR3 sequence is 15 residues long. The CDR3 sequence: CASIYGSSGANVLTF. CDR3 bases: TGTGCCAGCATATACGGGAGCTCTGGGGCCAACGTCCTGACTTTC.

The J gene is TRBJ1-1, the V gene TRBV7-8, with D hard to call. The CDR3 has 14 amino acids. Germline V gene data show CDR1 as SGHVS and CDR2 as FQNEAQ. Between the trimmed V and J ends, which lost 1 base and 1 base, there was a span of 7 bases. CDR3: CASSLGGENTEAFF. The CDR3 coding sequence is TGTGCCAGCAGCTTAGGCGGAGAGAACACTGAAGCTTTCTTT.

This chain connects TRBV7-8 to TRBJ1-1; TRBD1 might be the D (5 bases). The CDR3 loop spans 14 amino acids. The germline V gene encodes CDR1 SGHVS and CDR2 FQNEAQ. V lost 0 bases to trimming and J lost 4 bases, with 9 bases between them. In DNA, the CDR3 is TGTGCCAGCAGCTTAGCCGGGGCTGGCACTGAAGCTTTCTTT. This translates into CASSLAGAGTEAFF.

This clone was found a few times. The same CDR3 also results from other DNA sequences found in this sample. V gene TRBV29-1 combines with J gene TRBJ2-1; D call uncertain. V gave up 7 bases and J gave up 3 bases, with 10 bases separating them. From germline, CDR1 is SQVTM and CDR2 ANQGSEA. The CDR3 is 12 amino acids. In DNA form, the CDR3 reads TGCAGCGCCGAGGTAAGCTACAATGAGCAGTTCTTC. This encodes CSAEVSYNEQFF.

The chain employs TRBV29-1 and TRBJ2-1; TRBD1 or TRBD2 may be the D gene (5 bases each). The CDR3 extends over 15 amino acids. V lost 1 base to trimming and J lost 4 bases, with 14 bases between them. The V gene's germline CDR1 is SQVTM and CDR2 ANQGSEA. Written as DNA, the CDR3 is TGCAGCGTTGAAGGGGGGACGAGAGGTTACAATGAGCAGTTCTTC. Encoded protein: CSVEGGTRGYNEQFF.

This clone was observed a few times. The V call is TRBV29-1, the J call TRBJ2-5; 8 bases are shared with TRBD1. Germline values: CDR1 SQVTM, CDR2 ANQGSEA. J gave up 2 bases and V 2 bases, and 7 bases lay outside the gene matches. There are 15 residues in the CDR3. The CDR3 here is CSVEPTGAPQETQYF. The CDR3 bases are TGCAGCGTTGAACCGACAGGGGCCCCGCAAGAGACCCAGTACTTC.

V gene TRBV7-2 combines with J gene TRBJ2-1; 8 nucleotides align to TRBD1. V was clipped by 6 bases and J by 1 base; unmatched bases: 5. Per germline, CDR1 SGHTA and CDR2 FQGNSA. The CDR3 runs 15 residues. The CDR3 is CASSLDRVSYNEQFF. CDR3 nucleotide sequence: TGTGCCAGCAGTTTGGACAGGGTATCCTACAATGAGCAGTTCTTC.

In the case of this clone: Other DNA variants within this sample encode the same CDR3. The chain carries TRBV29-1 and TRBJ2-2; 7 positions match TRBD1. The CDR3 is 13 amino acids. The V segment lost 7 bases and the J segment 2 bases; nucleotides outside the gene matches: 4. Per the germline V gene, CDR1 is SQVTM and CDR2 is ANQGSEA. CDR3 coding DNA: TGCAGCGCCGGGACAGCCAACACCGGGGAGCTGTTTTTT. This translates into CSAGTANTGELFF.

The DNA for the CDR3 is TGTGCCAGCACTTGGCTAGCGGGAGATACGCAGTATTTT. Its translation: CASTWLAGDTQYF. The chain links TRBV6-5 to TRBJ2-3, with 8 bases lining up with TRBD2. J was trimmed by 5 bases and V by 7 bases; bases with no gene match: 5. This CDR3 spans 13 amino acids. Germline V lookup: CDR1 MNHEY, CDR2 SVGAGI.

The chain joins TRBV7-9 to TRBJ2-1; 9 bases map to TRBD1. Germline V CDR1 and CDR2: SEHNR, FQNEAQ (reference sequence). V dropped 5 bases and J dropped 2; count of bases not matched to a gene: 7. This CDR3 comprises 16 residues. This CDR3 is CASSLHTGGTYNEQFF. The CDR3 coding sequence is TGTGCCAGCAGCCTCCATACAGGGGGCACCTACAATGAGCAGTTCTTC.

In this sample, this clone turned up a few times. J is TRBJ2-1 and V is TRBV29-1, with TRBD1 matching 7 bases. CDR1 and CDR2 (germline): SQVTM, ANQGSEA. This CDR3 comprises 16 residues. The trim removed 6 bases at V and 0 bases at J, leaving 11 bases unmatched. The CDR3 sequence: CSVSFPGGISYNEQFF. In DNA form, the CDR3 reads TGCAGCGTCTCCTTCCCAGGGGGAATCTCCTACAATGAGCAGTTCTTC.

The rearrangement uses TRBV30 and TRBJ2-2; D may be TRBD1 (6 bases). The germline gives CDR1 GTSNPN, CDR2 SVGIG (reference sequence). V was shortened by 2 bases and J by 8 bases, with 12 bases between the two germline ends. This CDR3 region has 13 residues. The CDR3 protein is CAWSQGFEGELFF. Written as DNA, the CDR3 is TGTGCCTGGAGTCAGGGGTTTGAAGGGGAGCTGTTTTTT.

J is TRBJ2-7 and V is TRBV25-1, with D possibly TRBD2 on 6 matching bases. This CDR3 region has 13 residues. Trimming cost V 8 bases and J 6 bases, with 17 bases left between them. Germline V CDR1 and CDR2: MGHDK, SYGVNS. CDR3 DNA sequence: TGTGCCAGCGTCCGGGACTTCGGGGTCGAGCAGTACTTC. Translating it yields CASVRDFGVEQYF.

The DNA for the CDR3 is TGTGCCAGCAGCTCCCGGACCCGTGGCCCAGTAAATTATGGCTACACCTTC. It translates to CASSSRTRGPVNYGYTF. This chain connects TRBV7-8 to TRBJ1-2; D unresolved. V gave up 4 bases and J gave up 5 bases, with 23 bases separating them. The CDR3 spans 17 residues. Germline CDR1 and CDR2: SGHVS and FQNEAQ.

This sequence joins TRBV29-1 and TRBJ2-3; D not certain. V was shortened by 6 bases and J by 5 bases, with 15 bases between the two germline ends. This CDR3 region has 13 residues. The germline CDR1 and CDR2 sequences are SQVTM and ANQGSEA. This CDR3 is CSVATQVEDTQYF. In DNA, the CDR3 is TGCAGCGTAGCTACCCAGGTTGAAGATACGCAGTATTTT.

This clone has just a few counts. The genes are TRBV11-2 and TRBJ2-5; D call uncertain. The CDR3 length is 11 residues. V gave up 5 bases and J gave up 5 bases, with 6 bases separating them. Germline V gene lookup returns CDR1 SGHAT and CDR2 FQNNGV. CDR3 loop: CASSHGETQYF. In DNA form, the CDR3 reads TGTGCCAGCAGCCATGGGGAGACCCAGTACTTC.

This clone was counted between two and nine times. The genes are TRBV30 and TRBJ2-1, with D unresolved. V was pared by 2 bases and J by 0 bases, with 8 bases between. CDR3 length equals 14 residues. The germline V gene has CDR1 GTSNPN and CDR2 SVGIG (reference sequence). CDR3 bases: TGTGCCTGGAGTCCGTCTAGCTCCTACAATGAGCAGTTCTTC. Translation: CAWSPSSSYNEQFF.

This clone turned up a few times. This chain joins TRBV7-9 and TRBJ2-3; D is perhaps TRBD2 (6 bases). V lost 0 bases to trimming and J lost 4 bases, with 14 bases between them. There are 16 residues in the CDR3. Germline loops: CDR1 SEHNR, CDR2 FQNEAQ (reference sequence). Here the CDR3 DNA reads TGTGCCAGCAGCTTAGCGCCGGGAGAGGGGCCAGATACGCAGTATTTT. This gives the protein CASSLAPGEGPDTQYF.

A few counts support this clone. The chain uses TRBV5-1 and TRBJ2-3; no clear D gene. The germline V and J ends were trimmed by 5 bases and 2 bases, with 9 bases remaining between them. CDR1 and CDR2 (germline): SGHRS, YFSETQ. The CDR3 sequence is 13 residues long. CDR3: CASRYSSTDTQYF. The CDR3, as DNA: TGCGCCAGCAGGTACAGCTCCACAGATACGCAGTATTTT. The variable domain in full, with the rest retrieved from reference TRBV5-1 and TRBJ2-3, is KAGVTQTPRYLIKTRGQQVTLSCSPISGHRSVSWYQQTPGQGLQFLFEYFSETQRNKGNFPGRFSGRQFSNSRSEMNVSTLELGDSALYLCASRYSSTDTQYFGPGTRLTVL.

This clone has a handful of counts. In DNA, the CDR3 is TGTGCCAGCGGCCGACAGGGGGCCAGCAAAAACATTCAGTACTTC. Protein sequence: CASGRQGASKNIQYF. This rearrangement joins TRBV2 to TRBJ2-4; 10 nucleotides match TRBD1. Germline loops: CDR1 SNHLY, CDR2 FYNNEI. The CDR3 runs to 15 residues. Trimming removed 8 bases from V and 3 bases from J; junction bases left unmatched: 7.

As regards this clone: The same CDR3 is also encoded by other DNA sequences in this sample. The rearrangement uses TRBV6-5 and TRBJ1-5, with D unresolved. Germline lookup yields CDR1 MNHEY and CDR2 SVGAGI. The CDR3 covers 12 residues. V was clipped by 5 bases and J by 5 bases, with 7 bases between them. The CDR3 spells CASSTGDQPQHF. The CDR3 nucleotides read TGTGCCAGCAGTACGGGAGATCAGCCCCAGCATTTT.

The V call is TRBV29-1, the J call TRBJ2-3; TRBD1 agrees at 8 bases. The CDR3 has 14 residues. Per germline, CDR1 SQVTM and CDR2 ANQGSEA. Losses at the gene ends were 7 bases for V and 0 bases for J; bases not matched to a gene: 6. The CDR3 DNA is TGCAGCGCTGGACAGGGATCTAGCACAGATACGCAGTATTTT. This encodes CSAGQGSSTDTQYF.

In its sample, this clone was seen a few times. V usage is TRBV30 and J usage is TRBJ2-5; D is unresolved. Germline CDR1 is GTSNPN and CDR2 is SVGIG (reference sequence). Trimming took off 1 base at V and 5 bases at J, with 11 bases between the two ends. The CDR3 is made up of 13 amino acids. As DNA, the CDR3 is TGTGCCTGGAGTGGGCTAGGCGGTGAGACCCAGTACTTC. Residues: CAWSGLGGETQYF. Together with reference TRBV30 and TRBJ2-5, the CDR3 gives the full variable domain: SQTIHQWPATLVQPVGSPLSLECTVEGTSNPNLYWYRQAAGRGLQLLFYSVGIGQISSEVPQNLSASRPQDRQFILSSKKLLLSDSGFYLCAWSGLGGETQYFGPGTRLLVL.

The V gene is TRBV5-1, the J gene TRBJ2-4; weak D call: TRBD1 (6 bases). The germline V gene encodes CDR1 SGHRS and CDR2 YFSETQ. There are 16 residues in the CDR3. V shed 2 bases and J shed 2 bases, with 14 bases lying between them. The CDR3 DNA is TGCGCCAGCAGCTTAACACCCGGGACAACCAAAAACATTCAGTACTTC. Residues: CASSLTPGTTKNIQYF.

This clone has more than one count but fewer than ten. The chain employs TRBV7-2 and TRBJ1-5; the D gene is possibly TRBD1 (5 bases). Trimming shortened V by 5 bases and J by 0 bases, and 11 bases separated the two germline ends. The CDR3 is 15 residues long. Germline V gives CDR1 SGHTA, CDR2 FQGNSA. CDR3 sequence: CASSLGRSSNQPQHF. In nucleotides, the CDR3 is TGTGCCAGCAGCCTGGGACGGTCTAGCAATCAGCCCCAGCATTTT. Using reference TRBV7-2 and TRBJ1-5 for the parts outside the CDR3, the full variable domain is GAGVSQSPSNKVTEKGKDVELRCDPISGHTALYWYRQSLGQGLEFLIYFQGNSAPDKSGLPSDRFSAERTGGSVSTLTIQRTQQEDSAVYLCASSLGRSSNQPQHFGDGTRLSIL.

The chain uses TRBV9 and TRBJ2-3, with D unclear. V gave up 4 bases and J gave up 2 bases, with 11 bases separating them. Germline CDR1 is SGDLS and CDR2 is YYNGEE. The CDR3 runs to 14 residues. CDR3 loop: CASSPAWATDTQYF. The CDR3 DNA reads TGTGCCAGCAGCCCAGCATGGGCCACAGATACGCAGTATTTT.